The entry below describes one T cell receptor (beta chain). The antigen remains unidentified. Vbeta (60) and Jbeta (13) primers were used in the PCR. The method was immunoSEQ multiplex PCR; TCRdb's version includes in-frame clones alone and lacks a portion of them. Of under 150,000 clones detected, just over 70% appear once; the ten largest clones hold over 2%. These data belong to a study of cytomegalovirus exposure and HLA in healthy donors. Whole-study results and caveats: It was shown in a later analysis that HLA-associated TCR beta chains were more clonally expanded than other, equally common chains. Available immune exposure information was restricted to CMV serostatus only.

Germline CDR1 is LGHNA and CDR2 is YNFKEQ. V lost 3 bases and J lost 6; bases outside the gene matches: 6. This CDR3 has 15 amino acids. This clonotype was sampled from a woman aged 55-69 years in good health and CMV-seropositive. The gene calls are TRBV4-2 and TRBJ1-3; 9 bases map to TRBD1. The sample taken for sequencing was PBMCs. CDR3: CASSHVDRGANTIYF. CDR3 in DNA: TGTGCCAGCAGCCATGTGGACAGGGGTGCAAACACCATATATTTT.